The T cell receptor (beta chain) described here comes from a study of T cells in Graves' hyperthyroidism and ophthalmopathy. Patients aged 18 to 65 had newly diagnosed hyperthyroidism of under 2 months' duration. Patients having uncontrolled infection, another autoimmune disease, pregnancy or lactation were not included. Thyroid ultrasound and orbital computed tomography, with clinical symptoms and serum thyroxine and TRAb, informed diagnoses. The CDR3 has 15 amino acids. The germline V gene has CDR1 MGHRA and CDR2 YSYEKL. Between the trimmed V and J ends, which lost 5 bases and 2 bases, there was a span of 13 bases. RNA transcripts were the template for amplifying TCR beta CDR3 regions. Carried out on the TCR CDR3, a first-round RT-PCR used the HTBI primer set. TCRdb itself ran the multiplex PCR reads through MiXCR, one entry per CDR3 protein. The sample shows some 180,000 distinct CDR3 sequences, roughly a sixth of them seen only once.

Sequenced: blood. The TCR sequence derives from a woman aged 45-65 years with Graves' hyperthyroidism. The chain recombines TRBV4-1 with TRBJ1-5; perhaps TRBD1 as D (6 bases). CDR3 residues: CASSYRAGGNQPQHF. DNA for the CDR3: TGCGCCAGCAGCTACAGGGCCGGGGGCAATCAGCCCCAGCATTTT.